Listed here is a single T cell receptor (beta chain). There is no known antigen for this receptor. No qualities accompany the bases; no much larger clone lies one base away. The immunoSEQ Assay was the method used to sequence TCRbeta CDR3 regions. After extraction, genomic DNA underwent amplification by bias-controlled multiplex PCR, followed by high-throughput sequencing. The published analysis was carried out like this. To quantify the absolute abundance of each unique TCRbeta CDR3 region, sequences were collapsed and filtered. T cell fraction was estimated by normalizing TCRbeta template counts to usable DNA, with usable DNA measured through amplification of reference genes found in all nucleated cells. Repertoire TCRs were annotated as SARS-CoV-2-specific when V gene, CDR3 amino acid sequence and J gene were exactly matched to a known reactive TCR set. MIRA supplied the reference SARS-CoV-2 TCR set, which was filtered for enrichment in COVID-19-positive ImmuneCODE repertoires so that public or cross-reactive TCRs were removed. Using the MIRA antigens, annotated TCRs were further analysed by specific ORF or by position within an ORF. Breadth was defined as the number of annotated unique rearrangements divided by the total number of unique productive rearrangements, and depth was defined as the summed frequency of the annotated unique rearrangements. Two-sided Wilcoxon rank-sum tests were applied when comparing TCR breadth between groups. The immuneACCESS repertoire file appears here via TCRdb, limited to in-frame rearrangements. These files lack a portion of the clones; in checked studies, under half of the deficit traces to unresolved V genes, and the cause of the others is not known. The D gene and trimming were derived from the DNA, and the V and J assignments and clone size from that table. Counted in this sample were hundreds of thousands of clones; 75% to 95% of them appeared once. 9.5% to 15% of the sample is in the top ten clones.

The sample's treatment or condition label, in plain terms: some 20 received Ad26.COV2.S at low or high dose, single or two shots; several received placebo; per-sample allocation not given. For vaccine and placebo recipients, the sequenced repertoires came from samples collected on day 63 after the first injection. In Cohort 1b, more than 20 adults aged 18-55 years were enrolled at a single site in Boston, USA, between 29 July and 7 August 2020. Ad26.COV2.S was a replication-incompetent adenovirus type 26 vector that expressed a prefusion-stabilized SARS-CoV-2 spike protein derived from the original Wuhan strain. The data were taken from a study of Ad26.COV2.S vaccination and SARS-CoV-2 variants (dated by TCRdb to about 2021). Regarding the research as a whole: Donors in the vaccine arm were drawn from COV1001, a phase I-IIa trial of Ad26.COV2.S in healthy adults that was multicentre, randomized, double-blind and placebo-controlled. The specificity and breadth of SARS-CoV-2-reactive T cell receptors after Ad26.COV2.S vaccination were assessed by TCRbeta repertoire sequencing. The TCR-sequenced set comprised approximately 32 samples: around 20 Ad26.COV2.S vaccine recipients, 5 placebo recipients and 8 SARS-CoV-2 convalescent individuals. Trial participants were randomized into five groups of five, in which low-dose or high-dose Ad26.COV2.S was given once or twice, or placebo was given on both occasions. Throughout the experiments and outcome assessment, investigators stayed blinded to trial group allocation. Ad26.COV2.S was administered intramuscularly at a dose of 5x10^10 or 1x10^11 viral particles, either as one shot or as two shots given 56 days apart.

The paper's findings and limits, for the study overall: After vaccination, substantial breadth of spike-specific CD8+ and CD4+ T cell responses was reported. Vaccine and placebo recipients had similar non-spike TCR breadth, a finding consistent with the vaccine containing only spike. The study was not powered for comparison of responses between vaccine doses or regimens. Higher spike-specific TCR breadth was observed in Ad26.COV2.S recipients than in placebo recipients (P = 0.0014). The authors noted that the TCR breadth and depth analyses may have underestimated total T cell responses.

The germline V gene specifies MDHEN as CDR1 and SYDVKM as CDR2. The CDR3 measures 11 amino acids from cysteine to phenylalanine. CDR3 DNA is the only sequence kept; it has 33 bases, read in frame from the first base. V gives up 4 bases and J gives up 8 bases, and the segment between their germline ends measures 8 bases. This TCR came from a person aged 18-65 years who received the Ad26.COV2.S COVID-19 vaccine or a placebo. Sequencing used peripheral blood, obtained in a trial of Ad26.COV2.S vaccine versus placebo. The V gene is TRBV28 and the J gene is TRBJ1-2; the D gene lacks a confident call. The DNA is as follows: TGTGCCAGCAGTTGGGCGGGGGGCTACACCTTC. It codes for CASSWAGGYTF.